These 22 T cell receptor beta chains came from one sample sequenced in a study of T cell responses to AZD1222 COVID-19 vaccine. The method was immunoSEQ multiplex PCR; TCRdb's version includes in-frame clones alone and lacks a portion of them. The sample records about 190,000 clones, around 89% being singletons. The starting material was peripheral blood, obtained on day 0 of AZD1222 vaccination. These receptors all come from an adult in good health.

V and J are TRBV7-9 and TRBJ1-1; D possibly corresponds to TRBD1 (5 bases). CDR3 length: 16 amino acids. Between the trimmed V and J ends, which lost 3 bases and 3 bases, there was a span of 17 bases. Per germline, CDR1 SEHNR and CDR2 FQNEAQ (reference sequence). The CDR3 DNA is TGTGCCAGCAGCTTCCGACCTTACGGGGCGGACACTGAAGCTTTCTTT. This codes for CASSFRPYGADTEAFF.

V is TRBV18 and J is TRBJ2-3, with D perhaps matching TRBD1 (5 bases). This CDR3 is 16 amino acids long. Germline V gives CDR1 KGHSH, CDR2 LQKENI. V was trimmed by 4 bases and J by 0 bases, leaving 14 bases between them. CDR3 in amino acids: CASSRYQGESTDTQYF. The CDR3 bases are TGTGCCAGCTCACGCTACCAGGGTGAAAGCACAGATACGCAGTATTTT.

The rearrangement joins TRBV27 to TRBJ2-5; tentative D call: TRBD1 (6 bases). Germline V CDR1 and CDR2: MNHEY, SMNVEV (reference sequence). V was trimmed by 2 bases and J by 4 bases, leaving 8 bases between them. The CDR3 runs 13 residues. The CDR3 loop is CASSLTGLETQYF. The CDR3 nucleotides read TGTGCCAGCAGTTTAACAGGGCTAGAGACCCAGTACTTC.

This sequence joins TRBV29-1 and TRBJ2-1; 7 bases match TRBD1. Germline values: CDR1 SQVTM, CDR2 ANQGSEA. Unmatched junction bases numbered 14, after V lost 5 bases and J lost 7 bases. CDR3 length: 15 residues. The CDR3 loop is CSVSTRQGNTNEQFF. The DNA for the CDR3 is TGCAGCGTTTCAACGAGACAGGGAAATACAAATGAGCAGTTCTTC.

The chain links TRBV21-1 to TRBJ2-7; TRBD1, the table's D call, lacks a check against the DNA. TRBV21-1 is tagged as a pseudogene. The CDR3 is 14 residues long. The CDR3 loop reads CASRRRSQGHEQYV. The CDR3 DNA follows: TGTGCCAGCAGACGAAGATCGCAGGGGCACGAGCAGTACGTC.

DNA of the CDR3: TGTGCCAGCAGCCAAAGGGGTGGGGCAGATACGCAGTATTTT. It translates to CASSQRGGADTQYF. The genes are TRBV3-1 (or the pseudogene TRBV3-2) and TRBJ2-3, with a weak D call TRBD1 (5 bases). V was trimmed by 2 bases and J by 4 bases, leaving 10 bases between them. CDR1 LGHDT and CDR2 YNNKEL come from the germline V gene (reference sequence). The CDR3 length is 14 residues.

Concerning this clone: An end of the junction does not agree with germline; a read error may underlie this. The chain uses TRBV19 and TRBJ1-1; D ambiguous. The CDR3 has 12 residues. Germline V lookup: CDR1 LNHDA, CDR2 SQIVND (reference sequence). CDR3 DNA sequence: TGTGCCAGTAGTATTGAGGACCCTGACGCTTTCTTT. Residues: CASSIEDPDAFF.

DNA for the CDR3: TGTGCCAGCAACCGGGACAGGGGGTCAGATACGCAGTATTTT. It encodes CASNRDRGSDTQYF. The genes are TRBV6-5 and TRBJ2-3, with 11 bases identical to TRBD1. CDR3 length: 14 residues. Per the germline V gene, CDR1 is MNHEY and CDR2 is SVGAGI. Losses at the gene ends were 7 bases for V and 4 bases for J; bases not matched to a gene: 4.

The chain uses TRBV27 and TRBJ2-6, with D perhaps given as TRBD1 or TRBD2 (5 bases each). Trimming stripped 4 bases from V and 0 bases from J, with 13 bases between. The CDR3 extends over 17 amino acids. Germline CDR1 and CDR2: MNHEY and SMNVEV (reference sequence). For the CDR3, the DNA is TGTGCCAGCAGTTCCCAGGGACGGAGCTCTGGGGCCAACGTCCTGACTTTC. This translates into CASSSQGRSSGANVLTF.

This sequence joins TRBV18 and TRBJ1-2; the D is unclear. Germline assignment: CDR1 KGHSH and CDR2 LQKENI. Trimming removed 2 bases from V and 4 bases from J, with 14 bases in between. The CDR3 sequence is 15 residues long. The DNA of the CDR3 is TGTGCCAGCTCACCATTCCCTGGGATGGGCTATGGCTACACCTTC. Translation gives CASSPFPGMGYGYTF.

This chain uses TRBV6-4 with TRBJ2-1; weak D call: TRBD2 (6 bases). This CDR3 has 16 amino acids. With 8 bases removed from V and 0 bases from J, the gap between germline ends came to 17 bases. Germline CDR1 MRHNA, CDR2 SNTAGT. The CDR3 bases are TGTGCCAGCCCCGGGCCGGGAGACAACTCCTACAATGAGCAGTTCTTC. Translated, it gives CASPGPGDNSYNEQFF.

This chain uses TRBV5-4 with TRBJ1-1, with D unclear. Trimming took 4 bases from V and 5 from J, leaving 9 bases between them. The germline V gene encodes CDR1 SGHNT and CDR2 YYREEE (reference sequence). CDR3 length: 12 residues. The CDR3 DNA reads TGTGCCAGCAGCGGTACAGTGACTGAAGCTTTCTTT. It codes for CASSGTVTEAFF.

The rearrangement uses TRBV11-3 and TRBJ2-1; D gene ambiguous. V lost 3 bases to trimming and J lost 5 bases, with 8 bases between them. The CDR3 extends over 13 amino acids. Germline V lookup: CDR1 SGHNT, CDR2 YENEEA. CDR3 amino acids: CASSFETNNEQFF. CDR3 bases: TGTGCCAGCAGCTTCGAGACAAACAATGAGCAGTTCTTC.

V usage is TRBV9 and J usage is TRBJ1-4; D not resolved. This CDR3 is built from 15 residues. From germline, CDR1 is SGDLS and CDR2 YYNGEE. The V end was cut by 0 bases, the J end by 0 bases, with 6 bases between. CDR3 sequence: CASSVAGTTNEKLFF. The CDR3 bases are TGTGCCAGCAGCGTAGCTGGGACAACTAATGAAAAACTGTTTTTT.

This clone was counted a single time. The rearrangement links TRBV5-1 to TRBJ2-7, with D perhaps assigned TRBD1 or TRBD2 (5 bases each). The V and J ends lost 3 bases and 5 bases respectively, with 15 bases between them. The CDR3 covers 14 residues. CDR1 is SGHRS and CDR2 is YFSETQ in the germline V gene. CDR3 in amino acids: CASSSLGVGDEQYF. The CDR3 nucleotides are TGCGCCAGCAGCTCGCTTGGGGTGGGGGACGAGCAGTACTTC.

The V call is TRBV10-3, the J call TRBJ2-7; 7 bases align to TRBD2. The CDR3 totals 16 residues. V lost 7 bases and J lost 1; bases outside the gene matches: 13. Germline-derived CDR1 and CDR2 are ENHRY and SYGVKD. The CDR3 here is CAITPGSTGGSYEQYF. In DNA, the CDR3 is TGTGCCATCACCCCGGGGTCTACCGGGGGGTCCTACGAGCAGTACTTC.

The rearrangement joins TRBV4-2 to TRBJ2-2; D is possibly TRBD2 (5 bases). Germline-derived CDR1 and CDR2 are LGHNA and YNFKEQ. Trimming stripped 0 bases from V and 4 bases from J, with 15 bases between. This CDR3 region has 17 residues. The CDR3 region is CASSQDQNPRGTGELFF. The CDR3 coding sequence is TGTGCCAGCAGCCAAGATCAGAACCCTCGGGGCACCGGGGAGCTGTTTTTT.

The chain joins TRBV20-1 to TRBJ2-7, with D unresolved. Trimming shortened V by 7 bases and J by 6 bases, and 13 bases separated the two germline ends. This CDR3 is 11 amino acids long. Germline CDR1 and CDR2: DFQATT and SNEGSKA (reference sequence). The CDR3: CSVKQGVEQYF. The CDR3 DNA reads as TGCAGTGTTAAACAAGGTGTCGAGCAGTACTTC.

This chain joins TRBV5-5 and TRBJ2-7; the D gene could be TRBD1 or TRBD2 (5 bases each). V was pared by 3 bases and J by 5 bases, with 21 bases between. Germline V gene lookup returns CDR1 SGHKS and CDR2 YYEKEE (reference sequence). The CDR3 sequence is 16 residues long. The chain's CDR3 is CASSSKSLVEGNEQYV. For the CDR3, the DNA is TGTGCCAGCAGCTCAAAATCATTGGTTGAGGGGAACGAGCAGTACGTC.

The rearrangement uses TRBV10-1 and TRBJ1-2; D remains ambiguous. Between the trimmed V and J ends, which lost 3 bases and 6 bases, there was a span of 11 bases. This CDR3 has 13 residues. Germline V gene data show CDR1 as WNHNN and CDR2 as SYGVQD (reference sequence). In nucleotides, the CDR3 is TGCGCCAGCAGTGACCGTCAGGTTGATGGCTACACCTTC. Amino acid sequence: CASSDRQVDGYTF.

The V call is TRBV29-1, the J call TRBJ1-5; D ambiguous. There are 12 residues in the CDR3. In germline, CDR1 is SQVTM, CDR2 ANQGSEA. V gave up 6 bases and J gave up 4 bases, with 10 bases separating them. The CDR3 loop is CSVVDQNQPQHF. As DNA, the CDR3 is TGCAGCGTAGTTGACCAAAATCAGCCCCAGCATTTT.

In nucleotides, the CDR3 is TGTGCCAGCAGGACGGGACAGCCCTCCTACGAGCAGTACTTC. This codes for CASRTGQPSYEQYF. This chain links TRBV28 with TRBJ2-7, with TRBD1 matching over 7 bases. Germline V gives CDR1 MDHEN, CDR2 SYDVKM. The CDR3 runs 14 residues. After removal of 6 bases from V and 0 bases from J, the junction contained 5 bases not matched to a gene.